Below, 30 T cell receptor beta chains from the same sample are listed, as sequenced in a study of blood T cell repertoires in COVID-19. Using immunoSEQ multiplex PCR, the repertoire was profiled, and TCRdb retains in-frame clones only, with some absent. The data show some 180,000 clones, about 78% seen once. Specimen: peripheral blood. These receptors were taken from a woman in her fifties or sixties with active or convalescent COVID-19.

Turning to this clone: This same CDR3 is encoded by further DNA sequences in the sample. This chain uses TRBV27 with TRBJ1-5; 7 bases are a match to TRBD1. The CDR3 sequence is 19 residues long. V lost 2 bases and J lost 1; bases outside the gene matches: 14. Germline-derived CDR1 and CDR2 are MNHEY and SMNVEV (reference sequence). The CDR3 DNA follows: TGTGCCAGCAGTTTACTCGGCCCTCGGACAGGTTTAAGCAATCAGCCCCAGCATTTT. Its translation is CASSLLGPRTGLSNQPQHF.

There are a few counts of this clone. The V gene is TRBV19, the J gene TRBJ1-1, with TRBD1 matching over 7 bases. The germline gives CDR1 LNHDA, CDR2 SQIVND (reference sequence). CDR3 length: 16 residues. Trimming cost V 5 bases and J 5 bases; bases outside gene matches: 14. The CDR3 bases are TGTGCCAGTAGTCCAGTCATCGGAGGGGGCATAACTGAAGCTTTCTTT. This codes for CASSPVIGGGITEAFF.

V gene TRBV6-6 combines with J gene TRBJ2-1; D might be TRBD2 (5 bases). CDR1 is MNHNY, CDR2 SVGAGI, per germline (reference sequence). V was trimmed by 3 bases and J by 10 bases, leaving 16 bases between them. The CDR3 has 14 residues. The CDR3 coding sequence is TGTGCCAGCAGTTATCGACCCGAGGGTGCCGAGCAGTTCTTC. Protein: CASSYRPEGAEQFF.

On this clone itself: At the DNA level, this CDR3 is encoded by other sequences in the same sample as well. The rearrangement joins TRBV2 to TRBJ2-7, with D maybe TRBD2 (5 bases). Germline V gene sequence: CDR1 SNHLY, CDR2 FYNNEI. V shed 1 base and J shed 4 bases, with 14 bases lying between them. CDR3 length equals 15 residues. The CDR3 loop reads CASSEGLAGTYEQYF. CDR3 DNA: TGTGCCAGCAGTGAAGGCCTAGCCGGAACGTACGAGCAGTACTTC.

Only a few counts were recorded for this clone. The rearrangement links TRBV2 to TRBJ1-6, with D maybe TRBD1 (6 bases). The length of the CDR3 is 16 residues. V lost 8 bases, J lost 7 bases, and 21 bases lay in between. Germline CDR1 reads SNHLY; CDR2 reads FYNNEI. This CDR3 reads CASLHGQSSRNSPLHF. CDR3 DNA sequence: TGTGCCAGCCTTCACGGACAGTCCTCTAGGAATTCACCCCTCCACTTT. The full variable domain, its missing parts supplied by reference TRBV2 and TRBJ1-6, is EPEVTQTPSHQVTQMGQEVILRCVPISNHLYFYWYRQILGQKVEFLVSFYNNEISEKSEIFDDQFSVERPDGSNFTLKIRSTKLEDSAMYFCASLHGQSSRNSPLHFGNGTRLTVT.

J is TRBJ2-1 and V is TRBV19, with TRBD2 matching over 14 bases. The CDR3 extends over 16 amino acids. With V trimmed by 6 bases and J by 6 bases, 7 bases remained unmatched. Per the germline V gene, CDR1 is LNHDA and CDR2 is SQIVND (reference sequence). The CDR3 DNA reads TGTGCCAGTAGCCCGGGCGGGACTAGCGGGAGCAATGAGCAGTTCTTC. Translated: CASSPGGTSGSNEQFF.

The chain recombines TRBV7-9 with TRBJ2-3, with 10 positions matching TRBD2. Trimming cost V 4 bases and J 4 bases; bases outside gene matches: 5. CDR3 length: 15 residues. Germline-derived CDR1 and CDR2 are SEHNR and FQNEAQ (reference sequence). In nucleotides, the CDR3 is TGTGCCAGCAGCTCCAGTGGGACTAGCGCAGATACGCAGTATTTT. Protein product: CASSSSGTSADTQYF.

The chain is built from TRBV29-1 and TRBJ2-1; 9 nucleotides match TRBD1. The germline V gene has CDR1 SQVTM and CDR2 ANQGSEA. The J segment lost 0 bases and the V segment lost 5 bases, leaving 14 bases of the junction unmatched. The CDR3 covers 18 residues. Written as DNA, the CDR3 is TGCAGCGTTCGGACAGGGGTCCCCTCCCATAGCTCCTACAATGAGCAGTTCTTC. It codes for CSVRTGVPSHSSYNEQFF.

The J gene is TRBJ1-5, the V gene TRBV19; weak D call: TRBD1 (5 bases). This CDR3 has 13 residues. Trimming pared 3 bases from V and 9 bases from J, leaving 12 bases between. Per germline, CDR1 LNHDA and CDR2 SQIVND (reference sequence). CDR3 bases: TGTGCCAGTAGTATTCAGGGCGGGGGGCCCCAGCATTTT. It is translated as CASSIQGGGPQHF.

V is TRBV25-1 and J is TRBJ2-3, with TRBD1 matching over 7 bases. CDR1 and CDR2 from the germline V gene are MGHDK and SYGVNS. The CDR3 covers 16 residues. After removal of 2 bases from V and 2 bases from J, the junction contained 7 bases not matched to a gene. CDR3 nucleotide sequence: TGTGCCAGCAGTGAAGACCAGACAGGGCTCACAGATACGCAGTATTTT. Its translation: CASSEDQTGLTDTQYF.

The rearrangement joins TRBV7-2 to TRBJ1-6; D perhaps matches TRBD1 (6 bases). This CDR3 is 15 amino acids long. Germline lookup yields CDR1 SGHTA and CDR2 FQGNSA. The CDR3 reads CATRRGAAYNSPLHF. DNA for the CDR3: TGTGCTACTCGGCGGGGGGCTGCCTATAATTCACCCCTCCACTTT.

The chain joins TRBV7-2 to TRBJ1-2, with D perhaps TRBD1 (6 bases). V dropped 3 bases and J dropped 4 bases, with 15 bases sitting between them. The germline gives CDR1 SGHTA, CDR2 FQGNSA. The CDR3 is 15 amino acids. The CDR3 region is CASSLPPQGSYGYTF. The CDR3 region has the DNA TGTGCCAGCAGCTTGCCTCCACAGGGTTCCTATGGCTACACCTTC.

This clone appeared once. The rearrangement joins TRBV2 to TRBJ1-1, with D possibly matching TRBD1 (6 bases). The V end was cut by 5 bases, the J end by 2 bases, with 12 bases between. This CDR3 is 14 amino acids long. The V gene's germline CDR1 is SNHLY and CDR2 FYNNEI. The CDR3 coding sequence is TGTGCCAGCAGTTACGGGGGGCAAAACACTGAAGCTTTCTTT. The encoded protein is CASSYGGQNTEAFF.

This clone was counted many times. The V gene is TRBV4-3, the J gene TRBJ2-7, with D possibly being TRBD2 (5 bases). Germline CDR1 and CDR2: LGHNA and YSLEER. Trimming shortened V by 1 base and J by 4 bases, and 17 bases separated the two germline ends. CDR3 length: 16 residues. The CDR3 here is CASSQVRGGVAYEQYF. The CDR3 DNA follows: TGCGCCAGCAGCCAAGTGCGCGGAGGCGTTGCGTACGAGCAGTACTTC.

The J gene is TRBJ1-5, the V gene TRBV7-2; TRBD1 might be the D (6 bases). Germline-derived CDR1 and CDR2 are SGHTA and FQGNSA. The CDR3 has 15 amino acids. The V end lost 6 bases, the J end lost 1 base, and 13 bases lay between the germline ends. This CDR3 is CASRDGQISNQPQHF. The CDR3 DNA reads TGTGCCAGCAGAGACGGACAGATAAGCAATCAGCCCCAGCATTTT.

The V call is TRBV6-5, the J call TRBJ1-2; 7 bases line up with TRBD1. CDR3 size: 15 residues. Trimming at V came to 6 bases and at J to 8 bases, leaving 15 bases not matched to a gene. CDR1 is MNHEY and CDR2 is SVGAGI in the germline V gene. The CDR3 region is CASRTAPDRALGYTF. The CDR3 nucleotides are TGTGCCAGCAGGACCGCCCCCGACAGGGCGCTCGGCTACACCTTC.

There are a few counts of this clone. The V call is TRBV5-4, the J call TRBJ1-1, with 9 bases aligning to TRBD1. The ends lost 4 bases at V and 0 bases at J; junction bases unmatched: 4. Germline V gives CDR1 SGHNT, CDR2 YYREEE (reference sequence). CDR3 length: 15 amino acids. CDR3 coding DNA: TGTGCCAGCAGCCCCCGGACAGGGGTGAACACTGAAGCTTTCTTT. It is translated as CASSPRTGVNTEAFF. The full variable domain, in which reference TRBV5-4 and TRBJ1-1 provide the parts outside the CDR3, is ETGVTQSPTHLIKTRGQQVTLRCSSQSGHNTVSWYQQALGQGPQFIFQYYREEENGRGNFPPRFSGLQFPNYSSELNVNALELDDSALYLCASSPRTGVNTEAFFGQGTRLTVV.

This chain joins TRBV5-1 and TRBJ2-2, with D possibly matching TRBD1 (7 bases). Trimming shortened V by 3 bases and J by 7 bases, and 25 bases separated the two germline ends. Germline loops: CDR1 SGHRS, CDR2 YFSETQ. The CDR3 has 18 amino acids. The CDR3 sequence: CASSSSSSDRLGGGELFF. DNA for the CDR3: TGCGCCAGCAGCTCCTCATCTTCGGACAGGTTGGGAGGCGGGGAGCTGTTTTTT.

CDR3 DNA sequence: TGTGCCAGCTCACCATCAGGGTCCCTGAACACTGAAGCTTTCTTT. This codes for CASSPSGSLNTEAFF. The chain is built from TRBV18 and TRBJ1-1; the D gene is possibly TRBD1 (5 bases). Trimming removed 2 bases at V and 0 bases at J, with 10 bases between. The CDR3 length is 15 residues. From germline, CDR1 is KGHSH and CDR2 LQKENI.

The gene calls are TRBV30 and TRBJ1-2, with a tentative D call TRBD1 (6 bases). This CDR3 spans 15 amino acids. V lost 0 bases and J 4 bases, leaving 15 bases between the germline ends. Germline CDR1 is GTSNPN and CDR2 is SVGIG (reference sequence). CDR3 amino acids: CAWSVGPGASYGYTF. The CDR3 DNA is TGTGCCTGGAGTGTAGGGCCAGGGGCATCCTATGGCTACACCTTC. The whole variable domain, remainder taken from reference TRBV30 and TRBJ1-2, is SQTIHQWPATLVQPVGSPLSLECTVEGTSNPNLYWYRQAAGRGLQLLFYSVGIGQISSEVPQNLSASRPQDRQFILSSKKLLLSDSGFYLCAWSVGPGASYGYTFGSGTRLTVV.

The chain combines TRBV5-4 with TRBJ2-2; 9 nucleotides agree with TRBD2. The trim removed 0 bases at V and 2 bases at J, leaving 5 bases unmatched. This CDR3 is 17 amino acids long. Per the germline V gene, CDR1 is SGHNT and CDR2 is YYREEE (reference sequence). The CDR3 spells CASSLGLAGINTGELFF. CDR3 nucleotides: TGTGCCAGCAGCTTGGGGCTAGCGGGAATTAACACCGGGGAGCTGTTTTTT.

V is TRBV6-2 or TRBV6-3 and J is TRBJ1-6; no firm D call. This CDR3 has 13 residues. Germline loops: CDR1 MNHEY, CDR2 SVGEGT. Trimming stripped 2 bases from V and 7 bases from J, with 6 bases between. This CDR3 reads CASSYIGNSPLHF. CDR3 DNA sequence: TGTGCCAGCAGTTACATCGGGAATTCACCCCTCCACTTT.

This chain uses TRBV19 with TRBJ2-2, with unresolved D. This CDR3 has 13 residues. The V gene lost 4 bases and the J gene lost 5 bases, with 8 bases spanning the gap. Germline V gene lookup returns CDR1 LNHDA and CDR2 SQIVND (reference sequence). CDR3 nucleotide sequence: TGTGCCAGTAGTAGGAGTATGACCGGGGAGCTGTTTTTT. Translating it yields CASSRSMTGELFF.

The chain uses TRBV5-1 and TRBJ1-1, with 9 positions matching TRBD1. Trimming took 2 bases from V and 4 from J; bases not matched to a gene: 3. This CDR3 is 14 amino acids long. Per the germline V gene, CDR1 is SGHRS and CDR2 is YFSETQ. In DNA, the CDR3 is TGCGCCAGCAGCTTAGTGACAGGGGGCACTGAAGCTTTCTTT. Residues: CASSLVTGGTEAFF.

The J gene is TRBJ2-4, the V gene TRBV4-3; D perhaps matches TRBD2 (7 bases). Per the germline V gene, CDR1 is LGHNA and CDR2 is YSLEER. The CDR3 runs 19 residues. Trimming left V 4 bases short and J 1 base short, with 23 bases between. The CDR3 loop is CASSPSFAVGGLAKNIQYF. The DNA for the CDR3 is TGCGCCAGCAGCCCCAGTTTTGCAGTCGGGGGGCTGGCCAAAAACATTCAGTACTTC.

The chain couples TRBV27 to TRBJ2-5; D perhaps matches TRBD2 (5 bases). Trimming left V 2 bases short and J 5 bases short, with 15 bases between. Germline V gene data show CDR1 as MNHEY and CDR2 as SMNVEV (reference sequence). The CDR3 has 15 residues. In DNA, the CDR3 is TGTGCCAGCAGTTTAGCCAGCGGACCTCTGGAGACCCAGTACTTC. Translating it yields CASSLASGPLETQYF.

The chain recombines TRBV6-6 with TRBJ1-4, with a weak D call TRBD1 (5 bases). The ends were cut back, 6 bases at V and 0 bases at J, with 11 bases in the middle. The CDR3 is 15 residues long. CDR1 is MNHNY and CDR2 is SVGAGI in the germline V gene (reference sequence). The CDR3 DNA reads as TGTGCCAGCAGCACAGGATATGCAACTAATGAAAAACTGTTTTTT. Encoded protein: CASSTGYATNEKLFF.

The chain joins TRBV19 to TRBJ1-1; no clear D. V lost 3 bases and J 7 bases, leaving 18 bases between the germline ends. From germline, CDR1 is LNHDA and CDR2 SQIVND (reference sequence). The CDR3 contains 15 residues. This chain's CDR3 is CASSMGHGRPSEAFF. The CDR3 nucleotides are TGTGCCAGTAGTATGGGTCATGGGAGACCAAGTGAAGCTTTCTTT.

The rearrangement links TRBV11-3 to TRBJ2-2, with D hard to call. CDR1 is SGHNT, CDR2 YENEEA, per germline. CDR3 length equals 13 residues. V was shortened by 1 base and J by 5 bases, with 5 bases between the two germline ends. CDR3 sequence: CASSLVQTGELFF. CDR3 DNA sequence: TGTGCCAGCAGCTTAGTTCAAACCGGGGAGCTGTTTTTT.

V gene TRBV30 combines with J gene TRBJ1-2; perhaps TRBD1 as D (6 bases). Trimming removed 1 base from V and 3 bases from J, with 9 bases in between. The CDR3 is 13 residues long. Germline CDR1 is GTSNPN and CDR2 is SVGIG (reference sequence). The CDR3 DNA is TGTGCCTGGAGTGGGCAGGGGTACTATGGCTACACCTTC. This codes for CAWSGQGYYGYTF.